The source of this T cell receptor (beta chain) is a study of cytomegalovirus exposure and HLA in healthy donors. Notes on the study in general: Rare TCR sequences predominated, though certain public TCRs were found in many donors.

Of note for this clone: The antigen is undetermined.

Germline CDR1 MNHEY, CDR2 SVGAGI. Deletions cut 3 bases from V and 2 bases from J, with 16 bases between. This CDR3 has 16 residues. Sequencing was performed with immunoSEQ multiplex PCR; in TCRdb, only in-frame clones are kept and a portion is missing. The sample has 220,000 or so clones, approximately 83% seen once. This rearrangement joins TRBV6-5 to TRBJ1-1; possible D gene TRBD1, 5 bases. The receptor was isolated from a woman aged 30 to 39 in good health and CMV-seropositive. Sequenced sample: PBMCs. The CDR3 is CASSYRAGNSNTEAFF. As DNA, the CDR3 is TGTGCCAGCAGTTATAGGGCAGGGAATTCTAACACTGAAGCTTTCTTT.